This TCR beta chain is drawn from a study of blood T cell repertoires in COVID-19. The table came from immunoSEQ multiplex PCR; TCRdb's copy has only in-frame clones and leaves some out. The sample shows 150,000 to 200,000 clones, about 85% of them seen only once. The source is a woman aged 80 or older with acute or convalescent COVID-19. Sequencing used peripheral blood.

Here the CDR3 reads CASSLEGGIASYEQYF. The CDR3 region has the DNA TGTGCCAGCAGCTTAGAGGGGGGAATTGCTTCCTACGAGCAGTACTTC. V usage is TRBV11-2 and J usage is TRBJ2-7; tentatively, D is TRBD2 (6 bases). This CDR3 has 16 amino acids. Trimming cost V 0 bases and J 1 base, with 13 bases left between them. Germline V gene sequence: CDR1 SGHAT, CDR2 FQNNGV.